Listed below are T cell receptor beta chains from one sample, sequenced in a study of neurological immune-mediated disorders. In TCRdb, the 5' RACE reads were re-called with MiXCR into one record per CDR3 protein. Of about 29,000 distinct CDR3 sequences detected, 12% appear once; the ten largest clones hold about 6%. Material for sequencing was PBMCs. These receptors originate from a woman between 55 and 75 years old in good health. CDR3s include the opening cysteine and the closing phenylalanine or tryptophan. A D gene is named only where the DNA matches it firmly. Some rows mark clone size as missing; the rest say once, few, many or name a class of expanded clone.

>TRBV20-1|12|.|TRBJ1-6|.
CSARDRGAPLHF
TGCAGTGCTAGAGATCGGGGGGCACCCCTCCACTTT
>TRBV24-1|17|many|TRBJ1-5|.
CATSDPNLSPPHQPQHF
TGTGCCACCAGTGATCCCAACTTGTCCCCTCCCCATCAGCCCCAGCATTTT
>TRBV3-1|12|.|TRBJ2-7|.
CASSPRGREQYF
TGTGCCAGCAGCCCGCGGGGGCGAGAGCAGTACTTC
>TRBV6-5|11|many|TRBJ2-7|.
CASSPGGEQYF
TGTGCCAGCAGCCCGGGTGGGGAGCAGTACTTC
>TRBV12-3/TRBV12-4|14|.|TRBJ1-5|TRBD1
CASAGTGEPQPQHF
TGTGCCAGCGCCGGGACAGGGGAACCTCAGCCCCAGCATTTT
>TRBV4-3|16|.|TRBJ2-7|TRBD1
CASSPSGTGESYEQYF
TGCGCCAGCAGCCCTTCTGGGACAGGGGAATCCTACGAGCAGTACTTC
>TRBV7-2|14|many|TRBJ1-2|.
CASSLSRNNYGYTF
TGTGCCAGCAGCTTATCCCGGAATAACTATGGCTACACCTTC
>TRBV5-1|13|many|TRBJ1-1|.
CASSFAENTEAFF
TGCGCCAGCAGCTTTGCAGAGAACACTGAAGCTTTCTTT
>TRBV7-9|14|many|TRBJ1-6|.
CASSPEGRDSPLHF
TGTGCCAGCAGCCCAGAGGGAAGGGATTCACCCCTCCACTTT
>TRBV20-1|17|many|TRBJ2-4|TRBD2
CSARDRIAGGPMNIQYF
TGCAGTGCTAGAGATCGGATAGCGGGGGGACCGATGAACATTCAGTACTTC
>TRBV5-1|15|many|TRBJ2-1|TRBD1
CASSLSGQLRNEQFF
TGCGCCAGCAGCTTGTCGGGACAGTTAAGAAATGAGCAGTTCTTC
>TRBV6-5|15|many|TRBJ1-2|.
CASKRGGGSSAGYTF
TGTGCCAGCAAAAGGGGAGGAGGGAGTTCCGCTGGCTACACCTTC
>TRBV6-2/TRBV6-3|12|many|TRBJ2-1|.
CASSWEGDEQFF
TGTGCCAGCAGTTGGGAGGGGGATGAGCAGTTCTTC
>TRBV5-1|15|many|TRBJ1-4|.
CASSSHGATNEKLFF
TGCGCCAGCAGCTCCCACGGGGCAACTAATGAAAAACTGTTTTTT
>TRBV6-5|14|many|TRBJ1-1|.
CASSYETANTEAFF
TGTGCCAGCAGTTATGAGACAGCGAACACTGAAGCTTTCTTT
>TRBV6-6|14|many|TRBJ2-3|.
CASNPGISTDTQYF
TGTGCCAGCAACCCAGGGATCTCCACAGATACGCAGTATTTT
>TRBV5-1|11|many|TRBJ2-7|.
CASSADSEQYF
TGCGCCAGCAGCGCCGACAGCGAGCAGTACTTC
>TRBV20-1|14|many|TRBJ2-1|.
CSARGRESYNEQFF
TGCAGTGCTAGAGGGAGGGAATCCTACAATGAGCAGTTCTTC